A single sample gave rise to the 25 T cell receptor beta chains below, sequenced in a study of technical replicates of blood from several donors. Some clones are missing from TCRdb's copy, which holds only in-frame ones; the method was immunoSEQ multiplex PCR. This sample carries some 82,000 clones, 97% of them seen once, and the ten largest clones take 0.15% to 0.2%. Sample: T cells isolated from PBMCs. The receptors derive from a human donor in good health.

The genes are TRBV11-2 and TRBJ2-4; no definite D call. The CDR3 has 16 amino acids. Per germline, CDR1 SGHAT and CDR2 FQNNGV. Between the trimmed V and J ends, which lost 5 bases and 0 bases, there was a span of 14 bases. For the CDR3, the DNA is TGTGCCAGCAGCACTATGGTCCATCTAGCCAAAAACATTCAGTACTTC. Its translation: CASSTMVHLAKNIQYF.

The V gene is TRBV6-6, the J gene TRBJ1-3, with D possibly being TRBD1 (6 bases). V was trimmed by 8 bases and J by 1 base, leaving 12 bases between them. CDR3 length: 14 residues. The germline V gene encodes CDR1 MNHNY and CDR2 SVGAGI (reference sequence). CDR3 nucleotide sequence: TGTGCCAGCGGAATAAGGGGGTCTGGAAACACCATATATTTT. Protein sequence: CASGIRGSGNTIYF.

CDR3 residues: CASTVSTVYEQYF. CDR3 nucleotide sequence: TGTGCCAGCACCGTGTCTACGGTCTACGAGCAGTACTTC. The rearrangement links TRBV28 to TRBJ2-7, with unresolved D. Trimming took 7 bases from V and 3 from J, leaving 13 bases between them. The CDR3 consists of 13 residues. CDR1 and CDR2 from the germline V gene are MDHEN and SYDVKM.

The chain links TRBV13 to TRBJ2-4, with a possible D match to TRBD2 (6 bases). This CDR3 has 15 residues. The germline V gene encodes CDR1 PRHDT and CDR2 FYEKMQ (reference sequence). V was pared by 3 bases and J by 6 bases, with 15 bases between. CDR3: CASSFFNRGLNIQYF. DNA for the CDR3: TGTGCCAGCAGCTTTTTTAATAGGGGACTAAACATTCAGTACTTC.

The CDR3 sequence: CASSRGGTGEDTQYF. In nucleotides, the CDR3 is TGCGCCAGCAGCAGAGGGGGGACAGGGGAAGATACGCAGTATTTT. This chain links TRBV5-1 with TRBJ2-3, with TRBD1 identical over 10 bases. The length of the CDR3 is 15 residues. CDR1 SGHRS and CDR2 YFSETQ come from the germline V gene. V lost 4 bases to trimming and J lost 5 bases; unmatched junction nucleotides: 7.

This clone was seen a single time. This chain connects TRBV5-4 to TRBJ1-1; D is undetermined. Trimming stripped 4 bases from V and 1 base from J, with 5 bases between. CDR3 size: 12 residues. Germline CDR1 SGHNT, CDR2 YYREEE (reference sequence). The CDR3 nucleotides read TGTGCCAGCAGCACAACGAACACTGAAGCTTTCTTT. Encoded protein: CASSTTNTEAFF.

This clone is deemed medium-sized. The chain uses TRBV2 and TRBJ2-7; D is possibly TRBD1 (6 bases). Germline CDR1 and CDR2: SNHLY and FYNNEI. The CDR3 covers 12 residues. The CDR3: CSAADRTYEQYF. The CDR3 coding sequence is TGTTCAGCCGCGGACAGAACCTACGAGCAGTACTTC.

The chain uses TRBV13 and TRBJ2-1; TRBD2 is a possible D gene (5 bases). The V gene's germline CDR1 is PRHDT and CDR2 FYEKMQ (reference sequence). The germline V and J ends were trimmed by 1 base and 9 bases, with 10 bases remaining between them. CDR3 size: 13 residues. The CDR3 DNA is TGTGCCAGCAGCTTAGCCCCGGAGGTTGAGCAGTTCTTC. Translating it yields CASSLAPEVEQFF.

The chain employs TRBV28 and TRBJ2-1, with TRBD2 matching 8 bases. Germline V lookup: CDR1 MDHEN, CDR2 SYDVKM. J was trimmed by 10 bases and V by 7 bases; bases with no gene match: 12. CDR3 length: 14 amino acids. The CDR3 region is CASTLRGGGGEQFF. The CDR3, as DNA: TGTGCCAGCACCCTGAGGGGGGGCGGGGGGGAGCAGTTCTTC.

This chain connects TRBV9 to TRBJ2-5, with TRBD2 matching over 12 bases. After removal of 3 bases from V and 2 bases from J, the junction contained 5 bases not matched to a gene. The CDR3 spans 16 residues. Germline V lookup: CDR1 SGDLS, CDR2 YYNGEE. CDR3 in amino acids: CASSAQLAGGQETQYF. The CDR3 DNA reads as TGTGCCAGCAGCGCCCAACTAGCGGGGGGTCAAGAGACCCAGTACTTC.

This chain connects TRBV6-1 to TRBJ2-3; perhaps TRBD1 as D (6 bases). CDR3 length: 12 amino acids. Germline assignment: CDR1 MNHNS and CDR2 SASEGT. Deletions cut 6 bases from V and 6 bases from J, with 10 bases between. The CDR3 nucleotides are TGTGCCAGCAGACGGACAGCTGATACGCAGTATTTT. Residues: CASRRTADTQYF.

The chain carries TRBV25-1 and TRBJ2-5; TRBD2 matches 9 bases. The CDR3 consists of 18 residues. V lost 1 base and J lost 9; bases outside the gene matches: 18. Germline V gene lookup returns CDR1 MGHDK and CDR2 SYGVNS. CDR3 sequence (DNA): TGTGCCAGCAGTGAATCGGCCCTAAGCGGGGGGTACCCTGCGGCCCAGTACTTC. Its translation: CASSESALSGGYPAAQYF.

As for this clone: The sample carries other DNA sequences with the same CDR3. The chain uses TRBV6-1 and TRBJ1-2, with 8 bases that match TRBD1. V was clipped by 3 bases and J by 6 bases; unmatched bases: 0. Germline values: CDR1 MNHNS, CDR2 SASEGT. The CDR3 covers 12 residues. DNA for the CDR3: TGTGCCAGCAGTGACAGGGGGCATGGCTACACCTTC. Its translation is CASSDRGHGYTF.

The V call is TRBV6-6, the J call TRBJ1-1; D not certain. The CDR3 has 14 residues. Germline V lookup: CDR1 MNHNY, CDR2 SVGAGI (reference sequence). V lost 4 bases, J lost 1 base, and 10 bases lay in between. The chain's CDR3 is CASSSTGSNTEAFF. As DNA, the CDR3 is TGTGCCAGCAGTTCAACCGGGTCGAACACTGAAGCTTTCTTT.

Only one count was recorded for this clone. The J gene is TRBJ1-3, the V gene TRBV30; D call uncertain. Trimming took off 0 bases at V and 0 bases at J, with 12 bases between the two ends. From germline, CDR1 is GTSNPN and CDR2 SVGIG (reference sequence). The CDR3 has 16 amino acids. The CDR3 spells CAWSVSLEGSGNTIYF. CDR3 nucleotide sequence: TGTGCCTGGAGTGTGTCCCTAGAGGGCTCTGGAAACACCATATATTTT.

The V gene is TRBV7-3, the J gene TRBJ2-2; 7 bases are a match to TRBD2. V gave up 5 bases and J gave up 7 bases; unmatched junction bases: 10. Germline V gene lookup returns CDR1 SGHTA and CDR2 FQGTGA. This CDR3 comprises 15 residues. CDR3 sequence (DNA): TGTGCCAGCAGCCCCTTGGGGCTAGCGGACGGGGAGCTGTTTTTT. It is translated as CASSPLGLADGELFF.

The gene calls are TRBV5-6 and TRBJ2-7; D is ambiguous. Germline CDR1 and CDR2: SGHDT and YYEEEE. The V gene lost 1 base and the J gene lost 0 bases, with 11 bases spanning the gap. The CDR3 runs to 15 residues. Here the CDR3 DNA reads TGTGCCAGCAGCTTGAGCCAGGAAAGCTCCTACGAGCAGTACTTC. It yields the protein CASSLSQESSYEQYF.

The V call is TRBV6-1, the J call TRBJ2-7, with D tentatively TRBD1 (5 bases). Per germline, CDR1 MNHNS and CDR2 SASEGT. The CDR3 runs 13 residues. V was shortened by 4 bases and J by 4 bases, with 11 bases between the two germline ends. CDR3 coding DNA: TGTGCCAGCAGTGCGCCGCAGGGTTACGAGCAGTACTTC. Translating it yields CASSAPQGYEQYF.

This clone was found a few times. The chain recombines TRBV29-1 with TRBJ1-3; no definite D call. The V gene lost 2 bases and the J gene lost 0 bases, with 5 bases spanning the gap. The CDR3 runs to 13 residues. Germline V gene lookup returns CDR1 SQVTM and CDR2 ANQGSEA. The CDR3 DNA is TGCAGCGTTGAAATGAGCTCTGGAAACACCATATATTTT. It encodes CSVEMSSGNTIYF.

The genes are TRBV10-3 and TRBJ2-7; a possible D gene is TRBD2 (8 bases). Per the germline V gene, CDR1 is ENHRY and CDR2 is SYGVKD. The germline V and J ends were trimmed by 6 bases and 6 bases, with 18 bases remaining between them. The CDR3 covers 14 residues. The CDR3 DNA reads as TGTGCCATCAGCTCCCGGGAGGGGGCTTTCGAGCAGTACTTC. Translation gives CAISSREGAFEQYF.

This chain uses TRBV2 with TRBJ2-7, with 7 bases that match TRBD1. J gave up 0 bases and V 7 bases, and 21 bases lay outside the gene matches. This CDR3 is built from 19 residues. Germline V gene data show CDR1 as SNHLY and CDR2 as FYNNEI. This chain's CDR3 is CASIRKLVGTVHSSYEQYF. In DNA form, the CDR3 reads TGTGCCAGCATTCGCAAACTCGTTGGGACAGTGCATAGCTCCTACGAGCAGTACTTC.

CDR3 coding DNA: TGTGCCAGCAGCCCAGGGGGTGCTGAAGCTTTCTTT. Amino acids: CASSPGGAEAFF. The V gene is TRBV9, the J gene TRBJ1-1; 7 bases map to TRBD1. V lost 4 bases to trimming and J lost 6 bases; unmatched junction nucleotides: 3. Germline lookup yields CDR1 SGDLS and CDR2 YYNGEE. This CDR3 is 12 amino acids long.

The rearrangement links TRBV5-1 to TRBJ2-7; 7 bases fit TRBD1. The CDR3 runs 15 residues. Germline lookup yields CDR1 SGHRS and CDR2 YFSETQ. Trimming at V came to 0 bases and at J to 1 base, leaving 4 bases not matched to a gene. The CDR3: CASSLAPQGSYEQYF. The CDR3 DNA follows: TGCGCCAGCAGCTTGGCTCCACAGGGGTCCTACGAGCAGTACTTC.

The J gene is TRBJ2-1, the V gene TRBV2; 11 bases match TRBD2. The germline V gene has CDR1 SNHLY and CDR2 FYNNEI. The CDR3 has 18 amino acids. J gave up 2 bases and V 6 bases, and 12 bases lay outside the gene matches. CDR3 nucleotide sequence: TGTGCCAGCAGCGCTAGAAGTAGCGGGAGGGGCGCCTACAATGAGCAGTTCTTC. It specifies CASSARSSGRGAYNEQFF.

The chain employs TRBV11-2 and TRBJ2-1; 8 nucleotides line up with TRBD2. The junction had 5 bases not matched to a gene; V was cut back by 6 bases and J by 4 bases. CDR1 and CDR2 (germline): SGHAT, FQNNGV. The CDR3 has 14 residues. CDR3 bases: TGTGCCAGCAGGAGTTTAGCGGGGTACAATGAGCAGTTCTTC. Its protein is CASRSLAGYNEQFF.